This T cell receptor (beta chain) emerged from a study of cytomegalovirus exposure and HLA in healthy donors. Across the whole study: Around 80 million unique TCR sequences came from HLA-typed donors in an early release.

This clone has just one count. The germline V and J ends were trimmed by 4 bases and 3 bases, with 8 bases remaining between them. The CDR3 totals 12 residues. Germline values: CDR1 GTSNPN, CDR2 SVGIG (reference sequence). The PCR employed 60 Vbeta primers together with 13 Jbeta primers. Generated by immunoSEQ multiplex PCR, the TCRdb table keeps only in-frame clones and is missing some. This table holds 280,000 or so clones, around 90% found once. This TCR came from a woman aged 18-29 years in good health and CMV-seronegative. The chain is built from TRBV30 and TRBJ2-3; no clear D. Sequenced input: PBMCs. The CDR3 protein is CAWTPRTDTQYF. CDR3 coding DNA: TGTGCCTGGACTCCCCGGACAGATACGCAGTATTTT.